This T cell receptor (beta chain) comes out of a study of a mutant IDH1 vaccine in newly diagnosed glioma listed by TCRdb under 2021. Looking at the study overall: Vaccination was initiated 4-6 weeks after radiotherapy alone, or concurrently with temozolomide cycles in the chemotherapy-containing groups. Before enrollment, most patients had been given radiochemotherapy with temozolomide as standard therapy, while the rest had received either radiotherapy alone or temozolomide alone. Peripheral blood samples were drawn at six visits, namely V03 (baseline), V05, V07, V10, V12 and V13. The week-35 safety follow-up took place at visit V12, and the week-47 end of study took place at visit V13. For exploratory analyses, longitudinal TCRB deep sequencing was carried out in approximately 25 treated patients wherever samples were available. Of the roughly 32 treated patients, approximately 62% were male and about 40% were female, and a mean age of 40.4 years was recorded. The full study reports these points: Pseudoprogression appeared unrelated to alterations in the top peripheral T cell clonotypes detected by TCRB sequencing. PBMC samples for TCRB deep sequencing were selected based on availability. It was noted by the authors that analyses of patient blood samples could not be reproduced owing to sample limitations. Immune responses induced by the vaccine were seen in roughly 95% of patients across multiple MHC alleles.

The time point tag for this specimen amounts to: week 47, end of study. Each vaccine dose, consisting of 300 ug of a 20-mer mutant IDH1 peptide in Montanide, was administered subcutaneously with topical imiquimod. Patients received eight vaccinations in weeks 1, 3, 5, 7, 11, 15, 19 and 23, corresponding to visits V03 through V10. All donors had newly diagnosed IDH1-mutant astrocytomas of WHO grade 3 or 4 that showed loss of nuclear ATRX. The samples were drawn from NOA16, a multicentre, single-arm, open-label phase I trial in Germany that tested a mutant IDH1 peptide vaccine in humans for the first time. Genomic DNA for TCRB sequencing was isolated from EDTA blood with the DNeasy Blood and Tissue Kit. The germline V gene (reference sequence) gives CDR1 as DFQATT and CDR2 as SNEGSKA. At the junction V is shortened by 1 base and J by 8 bases, with 9 bases in between. The CDR3 covers 11 residues, taking in both the cysteine and the phenylalanine. The entry retains the CDR3 DNA only, 33 bases that are in frame from base 1.

A remark on this clone: Its antigen is unknown. Per-base qualities were not stored, and no clone one base away is much larger.

The library was generated by the immunoSEQ multiplex PCR assay. Following the manufacturer's protocol, the hsTCRB Kit was used to amplify rearranged TCR beta chain sequences. TCRB libraries were sequenced on an Illumina MiSeq. As for how the authors treated the data: The proprietary platform of the kit vendor was used for demultiplexing, trimming and gene mapping. TCRdb holds this immuneACCESS table with in-frame rearrangements only. Some clones are missing; in checked studies, unresolved V genes explain under half, and the rest has no known cause. V and J calls and clone size are as listed in that table; D and trimming were resolved from the DNA. For this sample the table gives about 50,000 clones, of which about 80% were detected only once. The ten most abundant clones make up over 4.5% of the sample.

The chain uses TRBV20-1 and TRBJ2-7, with the identity of the D gene unclear. Here the sequenced sample was PBMCs, taken from a glioma patient whose treatment included an IDH1 peptide vaccine. This receptor was taken from a woman aged 40 to 50 with glioma. Some clones in this sample may be carry-over from other donors' samples. This receptor carries the CDR3 CSARVASQQYF. In nucleotides, the sequence is TGCAGTGCTAGAGTAGCCAGTCAGCAGTACTTC.